The 20 T cell receptor beta chains in this list originate from one sample, sequenced in a study of blood T cell repertoires in COVID-19. TCRdb keeps only in-frame clones here, not all; method: immunoSEQ multiplex PCR. The sample lists under 150,000 clones, around nine tenths seen once, with roughly 2% in the top ten. The specimen was peripheral blood. Every receptor here comes from a human donor in a cohort sampled during active COVID-19.

V gene TRBV5-6 combines with J gene TRBJ2-5, with 9 bases matching TRBD1. J lost 5 bases, V lost 0 bases, and 5 bases had no gene match. This CDR3 has 15 amino acids. The germline V gene has CDR1 SGHDT and CDR2 YYEEEE. In DNA form, the CDR3 reads TGTGCCAGCAGCTTGGGGACAGGGGTGCGGGAGACCCAGTACTTC. It encodes CASSLGTGVRETQYF.

V usage is TRBV5-1 and J usage is TRBJ2-7; D perhaps matches TRBD1 (5 bases). Per the germline V gene, CDR1 is SGHRS and CDR2 is YFSETQ. The CDR3 is made up of 14 amino acids. The germline V and J ends were trimmed by 0 bases and 3 bases, with 10 bases remaining between them. In DNA, the CDR3 is TGCGCCAGCAGCTTGGAGCAGGGTTTCTACGAGCAGTACTTC. Its protein product is CASSLEQGFYEQYF. Supplemented by reference TRBV5-1 and TRBJ2-7, the full variable domain reads KAGVTQTPRYLIKTRGQQVTLSCSPISGHRSVSWYQQTPGQGLQFLFEYFSETQRNKGNFPGRFSGRQFSNSRSEMNVSTLELGDSALYLCASSLEQGFYEQYFGPGTRLTVT.

The V call is TRBV4-1, the J call TRBJ2-3; tentative D call: TRBD2 (5 bases). The germline V gene has CDR1 MGHRA and CDR2 YSYEKL. Trimming removed 0 bases at V and 0 bases at J, with 10 bases between. This CDR3 is 16 amino acids long. The CDR3 DNA sequence: TGCGCCAGCAGCCAAGATCCGGGGTTCAGCACAGATACGCAGTATTTT. Translated, it gives CASSQDPGFSTDTQYF.

This chain joins TRBV7-2 and TRBJ1-2; 9 bases line up with TRBD1. Germline CDR1 reads SGHTA; CDR2 reads FQGNSA. The ends lost 1 base at V and 8 bases at J; junction bases unmatched: 5. The CDR3 extends over 14 amino acids. The CDR3 sequence is CASSLGTGARGYTF. The CDR3 coding sequence is TGTGCCAGCAGCTTAGGGACAGGGGCGAGGGGCTACACCTTC.

The rearrangement joins TRBV15 to TRBJ2-3, with 7 bases aligning to TRBD2. The junction had 7 bases not matched to a gene; V was cut back by 5 bases and J by 2 bases. CDR1 LNHNV and CDR2 YYDKDF come from the germline V gene (reference sequence). The CDR3 sequence is 15 residues long. CDR3 in amino acids: CATSPGEGLTDTQYF. The DNA for the CDR3 is TGTGCCACCAGCCCGGGGGAGGGCCTCACAGATACGCAGTATTTT.

This clone was detected only a few times. The chain carries TRBV11-2 and TRBJ1-1; D gene unclear. The CDR3 totals 13 residues. CDR1 is SGHAT and CDR2 is FQNNGV in the germline V gene. Trimming took off 6 bases at V and 7 bases at J, with 15 bases between the two ends. CDR3 amino acids: CASSQMRQVEAFF. The CDR3 nucleotides are TGTGCCAGCAGTCAAATGAGACAAGTTGAAGCTTTCTTT.

The gene calls are TRBV14 and TRBJ2-1, with 8 bases lining up with TRBD2. The CDR3 runs 13 residues. Trimming cost V 5 bases and J 7 bases; bases outside gene matches: 4. CDR1 and CDR2 from the germline V gene are SGHDN and FVKESK. The CDR3 region is CASSFRGGNEQFF. For the CDR3, the DNA is TGTGCCAGCAGCTTCCGGGGGGGGAATGAGCAGTTCTTC.

DNA of the CDR3: TGTGCCAGCAGCCGAACCGACAGGGGCACTGAAGCTTTCTTT. Its protein is CASSRTDRGTEAFF. The V and J genes are TRBV3-1 (or the pseudogene TRBV3-2) and TRBJ1-1; 8 nucleotides line up with TRBD1. The CDR3 length is 14 residues. Germline lookup yields CDR1 LGHDT and CDR2 YNNKEL (reference sequence). Trimming cost V 4 bases and J 4 bases; bases outside gene matches: 5.

The rearrangement links TRBV5-1 to TRBJ2-1, with D perhaps matching TRBD2 (7 bases). This CDR3 region has 16 residues. CDR1 and CDR2 (germline): SGHRS, YFSETQ. V was cut by 2 bases and J by 3 bases, with 15 bases left in between. The CDR3 spells CASSFVTGGHYNEQFF. As DNA, the CDR3 is TGCGCCAGCAGCTTTGTAACGGGGGGACACTACAATGAGCAGTTCTTC.

The chain links TRBV2 to TRBJ2-5, with 9 positions matching TRBD2. There are 17 residues in the CDR3. V was pared by 0 bases and J by 4 bases, with 9 bases of the junction left unmatched. CDR1 and CDR2 from the germline V gene are SNHLY and FYNNEI. In nucleotides, the CDR3 is TGTGCCAGCAGTGAAGCGCTTCGGCTAGCGGGAAGAGAGACCCAGTACTTC. Encoded protein: CASSEALRLAGRETQYF.

The rearrangement uses TRBV28 and TRBJ2-7; the D gene is possibly TRBD2 (5 bases). V lost 5 bases and J 1 base, leaving 15 bases between the germline ends. Germline V gene sequence: CDR1 MDHEN, CDR2 SYDVKM. The CDR3 runs to 15 residues. CDR3 region: CASSQWTGESYEQYF. The CDR3 nucleotides are TGTGCCAGCAGTCAGTGGACCGGGGAGTCCTACGAGCAGTACTTC.

J is TRBJ2-1 and V is TRBV5-1; 14 positions agree with TRBD2. CDR3 length: 14 amino acids. Germline CDR1 reads SGHRS; CDR2 reads YFSETQ. Trimming removed 4 bases from V and 15 bases from J; junction bases left unmatched: 9. The CDR3 nucleotides are TGCGCCAGCAGCCCTTCCCGGACTAGCGGGAGGTGGTTCTTC. Its protein product is CASSPSRTSGRWFF. The whole variable domain, remainder taken from reference TRBV5-1 and TRBJ2-1, is KAGVTQTPRYLIKTRGQQVTLSCSPISGHRSVSWYQQTPGQGLQFLFEYFSETQRNKGNFPGRFSGRQFSNSRSEMNVSTLELGDSALYLCASSPSRTSGRWFFGPGTRLTVL.

The gene calls are TRBV5-1 and TRBJ1-4; possibly TRBD1 for D (6 bases). The V end was cut by 0 bases, the J end by 8 bases, with 8 bases between. Per germline, CDR1 SGHRS and CDR2 YFSETQ. CDR3 length: 13 amino acids. CDR3 sequence reads: CASSLDRDEKLFF. The CDR3 DNA follows: TGCGCCAGCAGCTTGGACAGGGACGAAAAACTGTTTTTT.

The chain combines TRBV30 with TRBJ1-2, with unresolved D. Germline V gene sequence: CDR1 GTSNPN, CDR2 SVGIG (reference sequence). This CDR3 region has 14 residues. Trimming took off 2 bases at V and 0 bases at J, with 10 bases between the two ends. The CDR3 DNA sequence: TGTGCCTGGAGTCCGAACAGAGCTAACTATGGCTACACCTTC. As protein: CAWSPNRANYGYTF.

The genes are TRBV9 and TRBJ1-6; D uncertain. Trimming stripped 3 bases from V and 7 bases from J, with 14 bases between. The germline V gene encodes CDR1 SGDLS and CDR2 YYNGEE. The CDR3 runs to 15 residues. DNA of the CDR3: TGTGCCAGCAGCGCACGTATATCGGGGAATTCACCCCTCCACTTT. As protein: CASSARISGNSPLHF. Full variable domain (outside the CDR3, taken from reference TRBV9 and TRBJ1-6): DSGVTQTPKHLITATGQRVTLRCSPRSGDLSVYWYQQSLDQGLQFLIQYYNGEERAKGNILERFSAQQFPDLHSELNLSSLELGDSALYFCASSARISGNSPLHFGNGTRLTVT.

The rearrangement links TRBV7-2 to TRBJ1-2, with 10 positions matching TRBD1. The CDR3 length is 15 residues. The V segment lost 0 bases and the J segment 2 bases; nucleotides outside the gene matches: 0. Germline V gene lookup returns CDR1 SGHTA and CDR2 FQGNSA. The CDR3 coding sequence is TGTGCCAGCAGCTTAGCGGGACAGGGGAACTATGGCTACACCTTC. The encoded protein is CASSLAGQGNYGYTF.

This clone was seen a handful of times. Other DNA sequences in this sample translate to the same CDR3. The chain recombines TRBV7-2 with TRBJ2-1; possible D gene TRBD1, 5 bases. With 5 bases removed from V and 4 bases from J, the gap between germline ends came to 15 bases. Per the germline V gene, CDR1 is SGHTA and CDR2 is FQGNSA. The CDR3 runs 15 residues. The CDR3 DNA is TGTGCCAGCAGCCACGGGCAGGGCGAGTACAATGAGCAGTTCTTC. Encoded protein: CASSHGQGEYNEQFF.

This chain joins TRBV4-2 and TRBJ2-7; no clear D gene. Germline V gene data show CDR1 as LGHNA and CDR2 as YNFKEQ. This CDR3 has 14 residues. V dropped 0 bases and J dropped 3 bases, with 9 bases sitting between them. Here the CDR3 DNA reads TGTGCCAGCAGCCAAGATCTAGATTTCTACGAGCAGTACTTC. Its protein product is CASSQDLDFYEQYF.

This chain links TRBV5-4 with TRBJ2-7; D perhaps matches TRBD1 (5 bases). The CDR3 sequence is 13 residues long. The V end was cut by 2 bases, the J end by 0 bases, with 6 bases between. The V gene's germline CDR1 is SGHNT and CDR2 YYREEE (reference sequence). CDR3 sequence: CASSFDSSYEQYF. CDR3 DNA: TGTGCCAGCAGCTTCGACAGCTCCTACGAGCAGTACTTC.

There are a few counts of this clone. J is TRBJ1-6 and V is TRBV11-2; D may be TRBD1 (5 bases). Germline V gives CDR1 SGHAT, CDR2 FQNNGV. CDR3 length: 12 residues. V was clipped by 7 bases and J by 14 bases, with 15 bases between them. The CDR3 coding sequence is TGTGCCAGCAAAACCCCCGGGGGAGCCCTCCACTTT. This codes for CASKTPGGALHF.